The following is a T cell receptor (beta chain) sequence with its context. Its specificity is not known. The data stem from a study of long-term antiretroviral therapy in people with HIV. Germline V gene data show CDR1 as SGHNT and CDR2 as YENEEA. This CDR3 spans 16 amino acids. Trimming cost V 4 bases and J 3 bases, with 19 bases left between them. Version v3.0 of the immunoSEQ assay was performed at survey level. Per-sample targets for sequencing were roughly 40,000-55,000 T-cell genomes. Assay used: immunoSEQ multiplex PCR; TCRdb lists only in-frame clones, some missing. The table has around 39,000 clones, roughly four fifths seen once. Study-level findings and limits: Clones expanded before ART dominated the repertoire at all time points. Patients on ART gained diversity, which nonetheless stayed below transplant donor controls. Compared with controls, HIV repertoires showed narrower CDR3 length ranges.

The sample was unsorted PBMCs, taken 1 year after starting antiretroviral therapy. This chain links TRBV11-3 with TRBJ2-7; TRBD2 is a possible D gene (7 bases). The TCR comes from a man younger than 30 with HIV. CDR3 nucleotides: TGTGCCAGCAGCTCCAGAGGGGGGGAGGGATTCTACGAGCAGTACTTC. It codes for CASSSRGGEGFYEQYF.